Below, 28 T cell receptor beta chains from the same sample are listed, as sequenced in a study of blood T cells in healthy people across ages. Through a sample-barcoded 5' primer and a J-beta primer mix, a second PCR was run for roughly 7 to 12 cycles. One entry per CDR3 protein, called by TCRdb with MiXCR from the 5' RACE reads. The sample lists fewer than 900,000 distinct CDR3 sequences, about 42% seen once, with around 20% in the top ten. Material for sequencing was blood. These receptors all stem from a woman aged 55-70 years in good health.

There are many counts of this clonotype. The chain employs TRBV7-6 and TRBJ2-1, with TRBD1 matching 7 bases. CDR1 is SGHVS, CDR2 FNYEAQ, per germline. This CDR3 contains 17 residues. The junction had 10 bases not matched to a gene; V was cut back by 3 bases and J by 2 bases. CDR3 nucleotides: TGTGCCAGCAGCTTCGGGACAGTTGGCGTCCCCTACAATGAGCAGTTCTTC. This translates into CASSFGTVGVPYNEQFF. Filled out from reference TRBV7-6 and TRBJ2-1, the complete variable domain reads GAGVSQSPRYKVTKRGQDVALRCDPISGHVSLYWYRQALGQGPEFLTYFNYEAQQDKSGLPNDRFSAERPEGSISTLTIQRTEQRDSAMYRCASSFGTVGVPYNEQFFGPGTRLTVL.

Only one count was recorded for this clonotype. A much larger clonotype is one base distant, so this may be a read error. This chain uses TRBV9 with TRBJ2-1; unclear D gene. The germline V gene encodes CDR1 SGDLS and CDR2 YYNGEE. CDR3 length: 13 amino acids. The CDR3 region has the DNA TGTGCCAGCAGCGTAGATAGGGTGAATGAGCGGTTCTTC. Amino acid sequence: CASSVDRVNERFF.

V usage is TRBV4-3 and J usage is TRBJ1-2; 11 bases map to TRBD1. The CDR3 has 18 residues. CDR1 and CDR2 from the germline V gene are LGHNA and YSLEER. V lost 5 bases and J lost 4; bases outside the gene matches: 15. The chain's CDR3 is CASSERTGGARSGYGYTF. Here the CDR3 DNA reads TGCGCCAGCAGCGAACGGACAGGGGGCGCAAGGTCCGGCTATGGCTACACCTTC.

V and J are TRBV4-3 and TRBJ2-3; D is perhaps TRBD1 or TRBD2 (6 bases each). Deletions cut 0 bases from V and 6 bases from J, with 19 bases between. The CDR3 covers 17 residues. Per germline, CDR1 LGHNA and CDR2 YSLEER. CDR3 in DNA: TGCGCCAGCAGCCAAGATTTGGCGTCTAGCGACAGGGATACGCAGTATTTT. This gives the protein CASSQDLASSDRDTQYF.

V gene TRBV5-1 combines with J gene TRBJ2-3; 7 nucleotides align to TRBD1. Germline CDR1 is SGHRS and CDR2 is YFSETQ. J gave up 4 bases and V 4 bases, and 9 bases lay outside the gene matches. The CDR3 has 15 residues. The CDR3 nucleotides read TGCGCCAGCAGCCGTACAGGGGATTATGCAGATACGCAGTATTTT. This codes for CASSRTGDYADTQYF.

V gene TRBV5-8 combines with J gene TRBJ1-1, with D possibly TRBD1 on 6 matching bases. Germline CDR1 reads SGHTS; CDR2 reads YDEGEE. The CDR3 has 15 amino acids. With 7 bases removed from V and 2 bases from J, the gap between germline ends came to 18 bases. The CDR3 sequence: CASSGLGHLNTEAFF. CDR3 nucleotide sequence: TGTGCCAGCTCAGGCCTGGGACACCTTAACACTGAAGCTTTCTTT.

Only a few counts were recorded for this clonotype. A much larger clone differs by one base, so this may be a read error. The chain couples TRBV27 to TRBJ2-7; 8 nucleotides align to TRBD1. The CDR3 loop spans 15 amino acids. The V segment lost 1 base and the J segment 7 bases; nucleotides outside the gene matches: 9. Per the germline V gene, CDR1 is MNHEY and CDR2 is SMNVEV (reference sequence). For the CDR3, the DNA is TGTGCCAGCAGTTTATGGCAGGGGGCCTCTAATGAGCAGTACTTC. Protein product: CASSLWQGASNEQYF.

CDR3: CASSSHQPQHF. The CDR3 DNA reads as TGTGCCAGCAGTTCTCATCAGCCCCAGCATTTT. V is TRBV12-3 or TRBV12-4 and J is TRBJ1-5; D is unresolved. CDR3 length equals 11 residues. The ends were cut back, 4 bases at V and 5 bases at J, with 3 bases in the middle.

This clonotype occurred a few times. The chain has TRBV5-1 and TRBJ2-3; 10 bases fit TRBD2. Per the germline V gene, CDR1 is SGHRS and CDR2 is YFSETQ. CDR3 length: 16 amino acids. V dropped 4 bases and J dropped 0; count of bases not matched to a gene: 5. The DNA for the CDR3 is TGCGCCAGCAGCCCCGATAGCGGGGGGAGCACAGATACGCAGTATTTT. Protein sequence: CASSPDSGGSTDTQYF. Full variable domain (outside the CDR3, taken from reference TRBV5-1 and TRBJ2-3): KAGVTQTPRYLIKTRGQQVTLSCSPISGHRSVSWYQQTPGQGLQFLFEYFSETQRNKGNFPGRFSGRQFSNSRSEMNVSTLELGDSALYLCASSPDSGGSTDTQYFGPGTRLTVL.

This chain links TRBV7-3 with TRBJ1-1, with 9 positions matching TRBD1. V was clipped by 5 bases and J by 5 bases; unmatched bases: 3. The CDR3 contains 13 residues. Germline loops: CDR1 SGHTA, CDR2 FQGTGA. For the CDR3, the DNA is TGTGCCAGCAGCGGGGACAGGGAGACTGAAGCTTTCTTT. It specifies CASSGDRETEAFF.

This clonotype came up many times. The chain is built from TRBV2 and TRBJ2-6; D may be TRBD1 (6 bases). Trimming cost V 8 bases and J 0 bases, with 14 bases left between them. The CDR3 has 16 amino acids. Germline values: CDR1 SNHLY, CDR2 FYNNEI. This CDR3 is CASRQGIFSGANVLTF. The DNA of the CDR3 is TGTGCCAGCCGCCAGGGGATATTCTCTGGGGCCAACGTCCTGACTTTC.

CDR3 sequence (DNA): TGTGCCAGCAGCCCCGGGGGCGAAAACATTCAGTACTTC. Translation: CASSPGGENIQYF. The chain has TRBV7-9 and TRBJ2-4; TRBD1 or TRBD2 may be the D gene (6 bases each). This CDR3 has 13 amino acids. V was cut by 5 bases and J by 5 bases, with 10 bases left in between. The V gene's germline CDR1 is SEHNR and CDR2 FQNEAQ (reference sequence).

The rearrangement joins TRBV5-1 to TRBJ1-1, with D uncertain. Trimming removed 1 base at V and 6 bases at J, with 13 bases between. The CDR3 has 14 residues. Germline CDR1 SGHRS, CDR2 YFSETQ. The CDR3 here is CASSLSSRGAEAFF. The CDR3 coding sequence is TGCGCCAGCAGCTTGAGTTCACGGGGAGCTGAAGCTTTCTTT.

CDR3 loop: CASSSGQVFRLTDTQYF. In nucleotides, the CDR3 is TGTGCCAGCAGTTCCGGACAGGTTTTTCGTCTCACAGATACGCAGTATTTT. This sequence joins TRBV6-2 or TRBV6-3 and TRBJ2-3; 7 bases agree with TRBD1. CDR1 is MNHEY and CDR2 is SVGEGT in the germline V gene. Trimming at V came to 4 bases and at J to 2 bases, leaving 12 bases not matched to a gene. CDR3 length equals 17 residues.

The chain links TRBV7-3 to TRBJ2-5; D assignment may be TRBD1 or TRBD2 (7 bases each). The length of the CDR3 is 14 residues. Germline CDR1 reads SGHTA; CDR2 reads FQGTGA. Deletions cut 5 bases from V and 12 bases from J, with 22 bases between. This chain's CDR3 is CASSPQGGGTEKYF. The DNA of the CDR3 is TGTGCCAGCAGCCCCCAGGGGGGAGGGACAGAAAAGTACTTC. Full variable domain (remainder filled in from reference TRBV7-3 and TRBJ2-5): GAGVSQTPSNKVTEKGKYVELRCDPISGHTALYWYRQSLGQGPEFLIYFQGTGAADDSGLPNDRFFAVRPEGSVSTLKIQRTERGDSAVYLCASSPQGGGTEKYFGPGTRLLVL.

The genes are TRBV5-1 and TRBJ2-7, with 9 nucleotides matching TRBD1. CDR1 SGHRS and CDR2 YFSETQ come from the germline V gene. The CDR3 extends over 13 amino acids. After removal of 1 base from V and 10 bases from J, the junction contained 6 bases not matched to a gene. The CDR3 spells CASSLSDRGSQYF. The CDR3 coding sequence is TGCGCCAGCAGCTTGTCGGACAGGGGAAGTCAGTACTTC.

This chain links TRBV18 with TRBJ2-1; 8 bases line up with TRBD1. The CDR3 consists of 15 residues. CDR1 KGHSH and CDR2 LQKENI come from the germline V gene. V lost 4 bases to trimming and J lost 2 bases; unmatched junction nucleotides: 4. In DNA form, the CDR3 reads TGTGCCAGCTCACAGACAGGGGTCCCCTACAATGAGCAGTTCTTC. Its protein is CASSQTGVPYNEQFF.

This clonotype was seen a few times. The J gene is TRBJ2-3, the V gene TRBV6-6, with TRBD2 as a possible D gene (6 bases). The CDR3 is 13 residues long. CDR1 MNHNY and CDR2 SVGAGI come from the germline V gene (reference sequence). V gave up 6 bases and J gave up 9 bases, with 16 bases separating them. CDR3 bases: TGTGCCAGCAGCCCGGAGGGCGTCGGGACGCAGTATTTT. Translating it yields CASSPEGVGTQYF.

This clonotype showed up many times. This chain joins TRBV5-1 and TRBJ2-4, with D possibly being TRBD1 or TRBD2 (5 bases each). The CDR3 totals 18 residues. Germline V gene sequence: CDR1 SGHRS, CDR2 YFSETQ. Trimming removed 4 bases at V and 7 bases at J, with 27 bases between. CDR3 nucleotides: TGCGCCAGCAGCCCCCACCCCTTGGACGGAGCCGGGGCGAACATTCAGTACTTC. Translation gives CASSPHPLDGAGANIQYF.

Comment on this clonotype: This sequence may be a read error, since a much larger clone differs from it by one base. The J gene is TRBJ2-5, the V gene TRBV29-1; D unresolved. The tail of the sequence fits TRBJ2-1 better, so the J call may be wrong. Germline CDR1 is SQVTM and CDR2 is ANQGSEA. The CDR3 has 14 residues. The CDR3 here is CSVEENTYQETQFF. The CDR3 coding sequence is TGCAGCGTTGAAGAAAACACCTACCAAGAGACCCAGTTCTTC.

The chain carries TRBV6-2 or TRBV6-3 and TRBJ2-2, with 7 bases fitting TRBD1. Per germline, CDR1 MNHEY and CDR2 SVGEGT. The trim removed 7 bases at V and 4 bases at J, leaving 9 bases unmatched. This CDR3 has 15 residues. The CDR3 sequence: CASTDDPGGTGELFF. The CDR3 bases are TGTGCCAGCACTGACGACCCAGGGGGCACCGGGGAGCTGTTTTTT.

The chain joins TRBV12-3 or TRBV12-4 to TRBJ2-7; 8 nucleotides agree with TRBD1. With 6 bases clipped from V and 3 bases from J, the junction kept 4 bases outside the gene matches. CDR3 length: 13 amino acids. CDR3 nucleotide sequence: TGTGCCAGCAGCAGACAGGGGAACTACGAGCAGTACTTC. Translating it yields CASSRQGNYEQYF.

This clonotype has a handful of counts. The V gene is TRBV20-1, the J gene TRBJ2-1, with D perhaps matching TRBD2 (5 bases). Germline V gene sequence: CDR1 DFQATT, CDR2 SNEGSKA (reference sequence). V was shortened by 6 bases and J by 6 bases, with 15 bases between the two germline ends. The CDR3 is made up of 13 amino acids. CDR3 bases: TGCAGTGCCACCCCCGCGGCGGGCAATGAGCAGTTCTTC. Protein sequence: CSATPAAGNEQFF.

This clonotype was found a few times. V usage is TRBV15 and J usage is TRBJ1-2; no reliable D call. The germline gives CDR1 LNHNV, CDR2 YYDKDF (reference sequence). CDR3 length: 13 amino acids. Deletions cut 0 bases from V and 6 bases from J, with 8 bases between. The CDR3 reads CATSRDKTDGYTF. CDR3 coding DNA: TGTGCCACCAGCAGAGATAAAACTGATGGCTACACCTTC.

CDR3 in DNA: TGTGCCAGCAGCGATCCCCGATCCTCCGGGGATGAGCAGTTCTTC. It yields the protein CASSDPRSSGDEQFF. V usage is TRBV11-2 and J usage is TRBJ2-1, with a weak D call TRBD2 (5 bases). Germline V gene sequence: CDR1 SGHAT, CDR2 FQNNGV. Trimming removed 5 bases from V and 8 bases from J, with 19 bases in between. This CDR3 has 15 residues. The whole variable domain, filled in from reference TRBV11-2 and TRBJ2-1, reads EAGVAQSPRYKIIEKRQSVAFWCNPISGHATLYWYQQILGQGPKLLIQFQNNGVVDDSQLPKDRFSAERLKGVDSTLKIQPAKLEDSAVYLCASSDPRSSGDEQFFGPGTRLTVL.

The chain links TRBV24-1 to TRBJ2-5; tentatively, D is TRBD1 or TRBD2 (5 bases each). The J call may be mistaken, given a closer DNA end match to TRBJ2-1. This CDR3 is 14 amino acids long. The germline gives CDR1 KGHDR, CDR2 SFDVKD. The CDR3 here is CATSDVGDQETQFF. DNA of the CDR3: TGTGCCACCAGTGATGTCGGGGACCAAGAGACCCAGTTCTTC.

The chain joins TRBV9 to TRBJ2-2; D not resolved. Germline values: CDR1 SGDLS, CDR2 YYNGEE. This CDR3 spans 15 amino acids. Trimming pared 4 bases from V and 7 bases from J, leaving 17 bases between. The CDR3 region has the DNA TGTGCCAGCAGCTTACCAACTCAACCGAGCGGGGAGCTGTTTTTT. Its protein is CASSLPTQPSGELFF.

The gene calls are TRBV11-2 and TRBJ2-1; 7 positions agree with TRBD1. V lost 5 bases to trimming and J lost 4 bases; unmatched junction nucleotides: 8. The CDR3 contains 15 residues. Germline CDR1 is SGHAT and CDR2 is FQNNGV. CDR3 sequence: CASSLVDRVYNEQFF. The CDR3 DNA reads as TGTGCCAGCAGCCTCGTTGACAGGGTTTACAATGAGCAGTTCTTC. Using reference TRBV11-2 and TRBJ2-1 for the parts outside the CDR3, the full variable domain is EAGVAQSPRYKIIEKRQSVAFWCNPISGHATLYWYQQILGQGPKLLIQFQNNGVVDDSQLPKDRFSAERLKGVDSTLKIQPAKLEDSAVYLCASSLVDRVYNEQFFGPGTRLTVL.